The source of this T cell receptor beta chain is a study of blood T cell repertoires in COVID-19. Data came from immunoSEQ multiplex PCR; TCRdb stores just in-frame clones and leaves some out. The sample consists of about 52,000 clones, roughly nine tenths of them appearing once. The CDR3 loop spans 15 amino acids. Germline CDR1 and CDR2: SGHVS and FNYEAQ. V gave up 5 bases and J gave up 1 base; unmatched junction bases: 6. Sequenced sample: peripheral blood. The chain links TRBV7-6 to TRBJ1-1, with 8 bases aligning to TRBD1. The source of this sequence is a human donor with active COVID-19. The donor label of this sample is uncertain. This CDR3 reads CASSLGQGSNTEAFF. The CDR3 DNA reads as TGTGCCAGCAGCCTCGGACAGGGCTCGAACACTGAAGCTTTCTTT.